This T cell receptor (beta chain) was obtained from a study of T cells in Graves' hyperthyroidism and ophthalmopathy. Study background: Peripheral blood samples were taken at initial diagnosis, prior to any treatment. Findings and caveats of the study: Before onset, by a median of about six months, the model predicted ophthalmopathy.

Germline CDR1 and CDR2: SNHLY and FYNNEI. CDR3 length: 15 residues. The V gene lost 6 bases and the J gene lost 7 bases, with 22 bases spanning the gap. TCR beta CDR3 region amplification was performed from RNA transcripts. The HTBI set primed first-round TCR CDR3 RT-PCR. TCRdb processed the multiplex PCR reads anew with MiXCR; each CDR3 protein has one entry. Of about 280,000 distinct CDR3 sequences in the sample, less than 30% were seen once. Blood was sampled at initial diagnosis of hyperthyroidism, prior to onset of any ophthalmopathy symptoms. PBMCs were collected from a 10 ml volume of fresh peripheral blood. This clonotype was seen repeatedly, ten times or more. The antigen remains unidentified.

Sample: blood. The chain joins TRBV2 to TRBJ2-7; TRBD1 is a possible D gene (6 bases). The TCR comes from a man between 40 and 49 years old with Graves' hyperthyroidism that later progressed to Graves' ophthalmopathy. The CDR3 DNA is TGTGCCAGCAGAGGTTTGCCACTTCAGGGGCATGAGCAGTACTTC. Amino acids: CASRGLPLQGHEQYF.